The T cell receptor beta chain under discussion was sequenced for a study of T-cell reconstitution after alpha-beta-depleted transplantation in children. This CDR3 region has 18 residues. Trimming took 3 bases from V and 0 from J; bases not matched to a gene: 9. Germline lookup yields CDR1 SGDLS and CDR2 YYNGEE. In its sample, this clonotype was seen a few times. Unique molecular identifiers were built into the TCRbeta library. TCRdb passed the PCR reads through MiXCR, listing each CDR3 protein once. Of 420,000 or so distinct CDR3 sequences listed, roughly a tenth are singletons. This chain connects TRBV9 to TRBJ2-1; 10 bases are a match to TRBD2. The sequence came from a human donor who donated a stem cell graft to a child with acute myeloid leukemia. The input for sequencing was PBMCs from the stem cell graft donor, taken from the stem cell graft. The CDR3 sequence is CASSAGLAVTSSYNEQFF. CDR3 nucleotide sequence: TGTGCCAGCAGCGCCGGACTAGCGGTAACGAGCTCCTACAATGAGCAGTTCTTC.